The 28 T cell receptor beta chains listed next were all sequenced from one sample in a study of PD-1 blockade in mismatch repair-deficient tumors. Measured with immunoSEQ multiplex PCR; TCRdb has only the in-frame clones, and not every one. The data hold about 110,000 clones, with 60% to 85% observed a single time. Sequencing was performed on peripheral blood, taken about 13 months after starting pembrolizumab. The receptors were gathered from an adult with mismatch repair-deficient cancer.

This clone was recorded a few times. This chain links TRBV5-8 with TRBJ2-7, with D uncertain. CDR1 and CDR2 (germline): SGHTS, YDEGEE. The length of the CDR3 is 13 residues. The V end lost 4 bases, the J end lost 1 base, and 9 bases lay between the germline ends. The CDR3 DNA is TGTGCCAGCAGCATGACACAGTCCTACGAGCAGTACTTC. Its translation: CASSMTQSYEQYF.

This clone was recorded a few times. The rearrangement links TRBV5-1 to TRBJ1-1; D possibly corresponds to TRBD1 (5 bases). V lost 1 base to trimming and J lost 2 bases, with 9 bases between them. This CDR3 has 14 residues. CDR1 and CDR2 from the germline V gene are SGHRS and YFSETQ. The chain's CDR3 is CASSLRGANTEAFF. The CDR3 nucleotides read TGCGCCAGCAGCTTGAGGGGCGCCAACACTGAAGCTTTCTTT.

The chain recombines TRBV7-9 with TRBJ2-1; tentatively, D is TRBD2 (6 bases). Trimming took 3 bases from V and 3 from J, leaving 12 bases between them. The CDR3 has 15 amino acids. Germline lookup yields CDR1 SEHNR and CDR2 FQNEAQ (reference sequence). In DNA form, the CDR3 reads TGTGCCAGCAGCTTCCAGGGAGGCGGCTACAATGAGCAGTTCTTC. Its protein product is CASSFQGGGYNEQFF.

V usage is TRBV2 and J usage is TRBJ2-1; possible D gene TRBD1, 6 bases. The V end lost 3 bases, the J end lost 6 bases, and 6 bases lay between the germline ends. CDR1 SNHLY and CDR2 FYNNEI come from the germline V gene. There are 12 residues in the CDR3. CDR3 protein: CASSDRGNEQFF. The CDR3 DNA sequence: TGTGCCAGCAGTGACAGGGGCAATGAGCAGTTCTTC. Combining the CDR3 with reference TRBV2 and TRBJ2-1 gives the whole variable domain EPEVTQTPSHQVTQMGQEVILRCVPISNHLYFYWYRQILGQKVEFLVSFYNNEISEKSEIFDDQFSVERPDGSNFTLKIRSTKLEDSAMYFCASSDRGNEQFFGPGTRLTVL.

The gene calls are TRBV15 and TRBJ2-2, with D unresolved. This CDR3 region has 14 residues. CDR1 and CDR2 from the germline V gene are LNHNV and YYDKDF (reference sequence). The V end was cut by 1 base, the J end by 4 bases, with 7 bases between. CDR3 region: CATSRVQSTGELFF. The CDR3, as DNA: TGTGCCACCAGCAGAGTGCAGAGCACCGGGGAGCTGTTTTTT.

The CDR3 bases are TGTGCCAGCAGCTTTCGAGGGGGCGATGAAAAACTGTTTTTT. As protein: CASSFRGGDEKLFF. The J gene is TRBJ1-4, the V gene TRBV5-6; 7 bases are a match to TRBD1. V gave up 2 bases and J gave up 6 bases; unmatched junction bases: 4. The CDR3 has 14 amino acids. Germline V gene sequence: CDR1 SGHDT, CDR2 YYEEEE.

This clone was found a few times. The chain's CDR3 is CASRASGKVGELFF. The CDR3 coding sequence is TGTGCCAGCAGAGCTAGCGGGAAGGTCGGGGAGCTGTTTTTT. This chain connects TRBV2 to TRBJ2-2, with 9 positions matching TRBD2. Trimming took 6 bases from V and 7 from J; bases not matched to a gene: 6. This CDR3 spans 14 amino acids. Germline V gene data show CDR1 as SNHLY and CDR2 as FYNNEI.

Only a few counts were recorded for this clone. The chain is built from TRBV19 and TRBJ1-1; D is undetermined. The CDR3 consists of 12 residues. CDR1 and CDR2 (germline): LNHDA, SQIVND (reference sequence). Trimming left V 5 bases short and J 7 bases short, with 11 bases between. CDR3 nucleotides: TGTGCCAGTAGTGGCCGCACGAGTGAAGCTTTCTTT. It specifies CASSGRTSEAFF.

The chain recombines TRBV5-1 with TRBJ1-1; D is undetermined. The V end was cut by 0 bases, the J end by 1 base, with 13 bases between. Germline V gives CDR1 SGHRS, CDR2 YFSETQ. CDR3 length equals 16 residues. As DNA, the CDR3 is TGCGCCAGCAGCTTGGTAATGGGTGTCGAGAACACTGAAGCTTTCTTT. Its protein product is CASSLVMGVENTEAFF.

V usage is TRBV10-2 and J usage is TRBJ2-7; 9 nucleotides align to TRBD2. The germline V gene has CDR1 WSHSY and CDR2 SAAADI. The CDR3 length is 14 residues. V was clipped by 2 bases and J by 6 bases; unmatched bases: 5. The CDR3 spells CASSEVSGRREQYF. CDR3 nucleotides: TGCGCCAGCAGTGAGGTTAGCGGGAGACGCGAGCAGTACTTC.

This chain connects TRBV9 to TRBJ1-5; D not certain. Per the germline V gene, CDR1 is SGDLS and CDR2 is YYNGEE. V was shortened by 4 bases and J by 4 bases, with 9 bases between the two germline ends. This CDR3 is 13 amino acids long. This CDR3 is CASSPSVNQPQHF. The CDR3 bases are TGTGCCAGCAGCCCCTCGGTAAATCAGCCCCAGCATTTT.

CDR3 loop: CASSEYFPGANTEAFF. CDR3 coding DNA: TGTGCCAGCAGTGAATATTTCCCAGGAGCGAACACTGAAGCTTTCTTT. The chain employs TRBV25-1 and TRBJ1-1; D call uncertain. Trimming cost V 0 bases and J 1 base, with 12 bases left between them. CDR3 length: 16 amino acids. Looked up from germline, CDR1 is MGHDK and CDR2 is SYGVNS.

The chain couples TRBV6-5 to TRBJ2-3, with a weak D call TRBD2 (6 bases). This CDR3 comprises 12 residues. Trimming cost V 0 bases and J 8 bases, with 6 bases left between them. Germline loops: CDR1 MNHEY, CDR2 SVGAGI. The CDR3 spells CASSYSGGTQYF. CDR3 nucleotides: TGTGCCAGCAGTTACTCGGGGGGTACGCAGTATTTT.

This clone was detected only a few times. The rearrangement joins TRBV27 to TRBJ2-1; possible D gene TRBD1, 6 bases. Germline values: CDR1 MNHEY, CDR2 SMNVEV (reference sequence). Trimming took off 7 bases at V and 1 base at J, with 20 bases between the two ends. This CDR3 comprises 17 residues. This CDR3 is CASNTLRRGSSYNEQFF. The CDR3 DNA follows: TGTGCCAGCAATACCCTCAGAAGGGGGAGTTCCTACAATGAGCAGTTCTTC.

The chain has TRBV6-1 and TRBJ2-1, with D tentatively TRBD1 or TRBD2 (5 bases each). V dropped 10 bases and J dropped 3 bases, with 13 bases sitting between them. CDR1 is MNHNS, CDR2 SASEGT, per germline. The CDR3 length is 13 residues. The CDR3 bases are TGTGCCATTCTGGAGGACAACTACAATGAGCAGTTCTTC. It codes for CAILEDNYNEQFF.

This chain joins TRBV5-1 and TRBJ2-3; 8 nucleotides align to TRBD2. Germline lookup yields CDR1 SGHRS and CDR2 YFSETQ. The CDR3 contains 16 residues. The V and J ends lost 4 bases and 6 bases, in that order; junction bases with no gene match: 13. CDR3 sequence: CASSPRGSGRGDTQYF. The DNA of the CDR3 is TGCGCCAGCAGCCCGAGGGGGAGCGGGAGAGGGGATACGCAGTATTTT.

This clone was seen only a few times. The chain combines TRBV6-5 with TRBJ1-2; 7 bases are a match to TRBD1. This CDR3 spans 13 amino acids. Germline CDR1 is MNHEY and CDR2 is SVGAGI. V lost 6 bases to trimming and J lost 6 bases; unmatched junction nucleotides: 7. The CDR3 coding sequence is TGTGCCAGCAGCCCTGACAGGGACGATGGCTACACCTTC. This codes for CASSPDRDDGYTF.

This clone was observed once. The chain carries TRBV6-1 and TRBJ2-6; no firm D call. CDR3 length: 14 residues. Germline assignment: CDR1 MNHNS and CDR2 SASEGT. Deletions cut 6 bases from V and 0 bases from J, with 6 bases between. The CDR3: CASRTYSGANVLTF. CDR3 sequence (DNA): TGTGCCAGCAGAACATACTCTGGGGCCAACGTCCTGACTTTC.

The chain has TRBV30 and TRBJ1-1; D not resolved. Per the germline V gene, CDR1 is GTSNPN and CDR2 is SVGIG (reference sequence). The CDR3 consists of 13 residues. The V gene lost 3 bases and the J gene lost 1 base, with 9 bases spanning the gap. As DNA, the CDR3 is TGTGCCTGGAGGCGGGGTCCGAACACTGAAGCTTTCTTT. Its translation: CAWRRGPNTEAFF.

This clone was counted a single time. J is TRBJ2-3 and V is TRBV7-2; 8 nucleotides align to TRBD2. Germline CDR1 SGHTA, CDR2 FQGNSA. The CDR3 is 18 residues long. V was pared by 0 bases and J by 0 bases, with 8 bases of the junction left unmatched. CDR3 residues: CASSLARISGTSTDTQYF. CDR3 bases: TGTGCCAGCAGCTTAGCCCGAATTAGCGGGACTAGCACAGATACGCAGTATTTT.

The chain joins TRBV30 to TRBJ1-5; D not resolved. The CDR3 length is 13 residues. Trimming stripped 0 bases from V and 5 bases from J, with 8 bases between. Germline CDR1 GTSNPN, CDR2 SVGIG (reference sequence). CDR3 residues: CAWSVNLDQPQHF. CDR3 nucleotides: TGTGCCTGGAGTGTAAACTTAGATCAGCCCCAGCATTTT.

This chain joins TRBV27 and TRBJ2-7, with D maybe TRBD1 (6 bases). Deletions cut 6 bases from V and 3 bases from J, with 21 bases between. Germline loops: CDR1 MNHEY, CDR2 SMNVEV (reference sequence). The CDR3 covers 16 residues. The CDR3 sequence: CASRPGTPGVHYEQYF. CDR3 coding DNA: TGTGCCAGCAGGCCAGGGACACCGGGCGTGCACTACGAGCAGTACTTC.

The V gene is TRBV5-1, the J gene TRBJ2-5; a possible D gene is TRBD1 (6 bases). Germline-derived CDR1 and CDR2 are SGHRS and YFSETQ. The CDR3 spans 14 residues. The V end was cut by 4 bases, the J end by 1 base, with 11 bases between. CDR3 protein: CASSPSGAQETQYF. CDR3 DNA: TGCGCCAGCAGCCCGTCAGGGGCCCAAGAGACCCAGTACTTC.

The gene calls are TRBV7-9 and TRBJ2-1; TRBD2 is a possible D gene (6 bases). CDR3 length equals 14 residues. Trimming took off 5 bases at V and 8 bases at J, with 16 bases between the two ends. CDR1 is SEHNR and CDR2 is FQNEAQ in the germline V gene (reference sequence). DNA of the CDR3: TGTGCCAGCAGCCCCCCTCTCGGGGACTATGAGCAGTTCTTC. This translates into CASSPPLGDYEQFF.

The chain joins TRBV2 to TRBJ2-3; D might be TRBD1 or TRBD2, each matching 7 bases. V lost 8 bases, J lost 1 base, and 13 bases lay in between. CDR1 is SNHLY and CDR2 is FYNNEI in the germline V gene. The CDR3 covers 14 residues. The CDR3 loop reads CASGGRGRTDTQYF. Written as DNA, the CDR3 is TGTGCCAGCGGGGGGAGGGGGCGCACAGATACGCAGTATTTT.

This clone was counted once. The DNA of the CDR3 is TGTGCCAGCACCGGGACAATGGGCAATGAGCAGTTCTTC. The encoded protein is CASTGTMGNEQFF. This chain joins TRBV5-5 and TRBJ2-1; TRBD1 is a possible D gene (6 bases). The length of the CDR3 is 13 residues. Germline values: CDR1 SGHKS, CDR2 YYEKEE (reference sequence). Trimming left V 6 bases short and J 6 bases short, with 13 bases between.

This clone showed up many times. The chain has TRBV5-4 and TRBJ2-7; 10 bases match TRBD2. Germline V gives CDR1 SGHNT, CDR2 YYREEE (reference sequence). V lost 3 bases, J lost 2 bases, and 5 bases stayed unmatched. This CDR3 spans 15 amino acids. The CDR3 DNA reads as TGTGCCAGCAGCTCCAGCGGGAGGGCCGCCTACGAGCAGTACTTC. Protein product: CASSSSGRAAYEQYF. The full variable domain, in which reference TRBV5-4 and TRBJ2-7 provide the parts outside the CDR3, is ETGVTQSPTHLIKTRGQQVTLRCSSQSGHNTVSWYQQALGQGPQFIFQYYREEENGRGNFPPRFSGLQFPNYSSELNVNALELDDSALYLCASSSSGRAAYEQYFGPGTRLTVT.

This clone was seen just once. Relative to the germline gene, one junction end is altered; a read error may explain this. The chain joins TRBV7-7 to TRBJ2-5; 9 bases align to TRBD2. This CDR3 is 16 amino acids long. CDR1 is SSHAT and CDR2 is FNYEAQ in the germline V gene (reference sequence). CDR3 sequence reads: CASSLAVAGVGETQYF. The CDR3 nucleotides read TGTGCTAGCAGCTTAGCTGTAGCGGGAGTCGGAGAGACCCAGTACTTC.